The rows below give T cell receptor beta chains drawn from one sample of a study of blood T cell repertoires in COVID-19. Profiled with immunoSEQ multiplex PCR; TCRdb holds only in-frame clones, not every one. The sample has about 180,000 clones; more than 70% are singletons. What was sequenced was PBMCs or T cells enriched from blood (not recorded which). The receptors come from a woman under 40 who had recovered from COVID-19. The CDR3 runs from the conserved cysteine through the conserved F or W. The order of the fields is clone size, V gene, J gene, D gene, CDR3 DNA, CDR3 protein. A D gene is named only where the DNA matches it firmly. Rows give clone size only sometimes, using once, few, many, or a class for an expanded clone.

abundance: -; v_gene: TRBV15; j_gene: TRBJ1-4; d_gene: -; CDR3nt: TGTGCCACCAGCAGAGAGACGGGAGAAAAACTGTTTTTT; CDR3aa: CATSRETGEKLFF
abundance: -; v_gene: TRBV2; j_gene: TRBJ1-4; d_gene: TRBD1; CDR3nt: TGTGCCAGCAGTTACCAGGGGGGCGAGACTGAAAAACTGTTTTTT; CDR3aa: CASSYQGGETEKLFF
abundance: -; v_gene: TRBV24-1; j_gene: TRBJ2-5; d_gene: -; CDR3nt: TGTGCCACCAGTGACACGACCAGGGGCCAAGAGACCCAGTACTTC; CDR3aa: CATSDTTRGQETQYF
abundance: -; v_gene: TRBV28; j_gene: TRBJ2-4; d_gene: TRBD1; CDR3nt: TGTGCCAGCTGTACGACAGGGCAAAACATTCAGTACTTC; CDR3aa: CASCTTGQNIQYF
abundance: -; v_gene: TRBV25-1; j_gene: TRBJ2-5; d_gene: TRBD1; CDR3nt: TGTGCCAGCAGTATACCCGGGACAGGGGTCCAAGAGACCCAGTACTTC; CDR3aa: CASSIPGTGVQETQYF
abundance: -; v_gene: TRBV5-5; j_gene: TRBJ2-3; d_gene: TRBD2; CDR3nt: TGTGCCAGCAGCTACCGGACTAGCGGGAGGGGAAGCACAGATACGCAGTATTTT; CDR3aa: CASSYRTSGRGSTDTQYF
abundance: -; v_gene: TRBV28; j_gene: TRBJ2-1; d_gene: -; CDR3nt: TGTGCCAGCAGTTTCGTTCGGTATGAGCAGTTCTTC; CDR3aa: CASSFVRYEQFF
abundance: -; v_gene: TRBV27; j_gene: TRBJ1-5; d_gene: -; CDR3nt: TGTGCCAGCAGACTACTAACAGGGAACGAAAATCAGCCCCAGCATTTT; CDR3aa: CASRLLTGNENQPQHF
abundance: few; v_gene: TRBV2; j_gene: TRBJ2-7; d_gene: TRBD1; CDR3nt: TGTGCCAGCAGTGATTTCAGGACAGGGCCCTACGAGCAGTACTTC; CDR3aa: CASSDFRTGPYEQYF
abundance: -; v_gene: TRBV4-1; j_gene: TRBJ2-2; d_gene: -; CDR3nt: TGCGCCAGCAGCCAAGGAAGGGGTACCGGGGAGCTGTTTTTT; CDR3aa: CASSQGRGTGELFF
abundance: once; v_gene: TRBV7-2; j_gene: TRBJ2-2; d_gene: TRBD1; CDR3nt: TGTGCCAGCGCTATTATCACAGGGGGCGTCGGGGAGCTGTTTTTT; CDR3aa: CASAIITGGVGELFF
abundance: -; v_gene: TRBV2; j_gene: TRBJ2-7; d_gene: TRBD2; CDR3nt: TGTGCCAGCAATGGGGTGGCGGGAGGATACGAGCAGTACTTC; CDR3aa: CASNGVAGGYEQYF
abundance: -; v_gene: TRBV19; j_gene: TRBJ2-5; d_gene: TRBD2; CDR3nt: TGTGCCAGTAGTTCCTTGAGCGGGAGGGCCAGAGAGACCCAGTACTTC; CDR3aa: CASSSLSGRARETQYF
abundance: -; v_gene: TRBV28; j_gene: TRBJ1-5; d_gene: TRBD1; CDR3nt: TGTGCCAGCAGTATACCGACGGGACAGGGTGTGACCTATAGCAATCAGCCCCAGCATTTT; CDR3aa: CASSIPTGQGVTYSNQPQHF